In this sample, the clone carrying this T cell receptor (beta chain) turned up a few times. Antigen unknown. This sample stems from a study of cytomegalovirus exposure and HLA in healthy donors. This CDR3 comprises 13 residues. The germline V and J ends were trimmed by 5 bases and 2 bases, with 6 bases remaining between them. Per germline, CDR1 SNHLY and CDR2 FYNNEI. Study-wide points: Three chains tied to CMV proved CMV antigen-specific in vitro. The study carried out a later analysis of TCR beta sequences. It associated some 17,000 of them with specific HLA alleles at a false discovery rate of 0.05.

PCR involved 60 Vbeta and 13 Jbeta primers. As processed by the authors: Per a later analysis, the number of unique TCR beta chains was 75 million to 90 million, of which some 9.9 million were shared. Profiling relied on immunoSEQ multiplex PCR, and the TCRdb table lists in-frame clones only, not all of them. The V and J calls and the clone size are those of that table, but D and trimming were determined from the DNA. The table has more than 100,000 clones, about 9.2% seen once; the top ten hold 5.5% to 8%. The sequence was obtained from a woman in her 40s in good health and CMV-seropositive. This sequence joins TRBV2 and TRBJ2-2; the D is unclear. The sample comprised PBMCs. In DNA, the CDR3 is TGTGCCAGCAGTCCCTTTAACACCGGGGAGCTGTTTTTT. It encodes CASSPFNTGELFF.